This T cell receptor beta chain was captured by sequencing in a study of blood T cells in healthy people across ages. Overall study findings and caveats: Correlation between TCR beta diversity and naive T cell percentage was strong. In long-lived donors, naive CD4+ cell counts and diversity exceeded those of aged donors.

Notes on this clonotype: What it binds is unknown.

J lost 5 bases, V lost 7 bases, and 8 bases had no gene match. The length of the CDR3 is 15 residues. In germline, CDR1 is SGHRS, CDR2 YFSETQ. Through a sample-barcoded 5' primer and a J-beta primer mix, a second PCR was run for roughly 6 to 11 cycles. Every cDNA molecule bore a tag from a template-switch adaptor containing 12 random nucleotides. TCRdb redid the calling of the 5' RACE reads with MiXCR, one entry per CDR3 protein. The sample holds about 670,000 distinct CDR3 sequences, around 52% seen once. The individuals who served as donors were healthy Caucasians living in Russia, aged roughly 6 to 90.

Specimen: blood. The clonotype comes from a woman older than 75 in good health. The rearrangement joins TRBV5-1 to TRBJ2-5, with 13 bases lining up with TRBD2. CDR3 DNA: TGCGCCAGCTGGCAGGGACTAGCGGGACACGAGACCCAGTACTTC. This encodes CASWQGLAGHETQYF.